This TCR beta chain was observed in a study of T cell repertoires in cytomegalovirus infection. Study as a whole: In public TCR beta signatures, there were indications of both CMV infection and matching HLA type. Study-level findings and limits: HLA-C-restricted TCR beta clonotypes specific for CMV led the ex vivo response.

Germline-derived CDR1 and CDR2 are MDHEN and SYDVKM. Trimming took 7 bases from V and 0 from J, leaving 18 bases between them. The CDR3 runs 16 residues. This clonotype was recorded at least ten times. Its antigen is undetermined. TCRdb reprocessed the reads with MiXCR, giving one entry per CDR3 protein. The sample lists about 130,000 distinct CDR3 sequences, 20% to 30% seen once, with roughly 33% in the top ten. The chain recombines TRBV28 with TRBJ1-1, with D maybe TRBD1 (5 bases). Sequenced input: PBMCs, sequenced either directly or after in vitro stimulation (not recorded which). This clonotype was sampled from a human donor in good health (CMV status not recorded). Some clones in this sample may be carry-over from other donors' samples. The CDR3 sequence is CASTPHGGPMNTEAFF. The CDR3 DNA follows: TGTGCCAGCACCCCCCACGGGGGACCCATGAACACTGAAGCTTTCTTT.